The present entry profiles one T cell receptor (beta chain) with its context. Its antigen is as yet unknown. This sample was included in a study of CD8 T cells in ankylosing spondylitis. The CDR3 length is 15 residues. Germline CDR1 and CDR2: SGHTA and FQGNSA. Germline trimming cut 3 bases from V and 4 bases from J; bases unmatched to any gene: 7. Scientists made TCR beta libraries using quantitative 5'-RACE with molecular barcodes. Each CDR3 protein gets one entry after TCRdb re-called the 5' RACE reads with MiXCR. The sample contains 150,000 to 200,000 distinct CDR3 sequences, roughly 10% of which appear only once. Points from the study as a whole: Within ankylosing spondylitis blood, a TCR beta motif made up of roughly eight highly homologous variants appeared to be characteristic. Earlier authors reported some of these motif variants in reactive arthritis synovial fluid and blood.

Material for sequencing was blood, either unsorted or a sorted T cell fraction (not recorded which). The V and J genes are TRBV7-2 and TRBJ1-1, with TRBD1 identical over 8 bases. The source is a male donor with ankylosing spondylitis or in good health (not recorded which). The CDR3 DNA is TGTGCCAGCAGCTTTCGACAGGGGATGGTCACTGAAGCTTTCTTT. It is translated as CASSFRQGMVTEAFF.